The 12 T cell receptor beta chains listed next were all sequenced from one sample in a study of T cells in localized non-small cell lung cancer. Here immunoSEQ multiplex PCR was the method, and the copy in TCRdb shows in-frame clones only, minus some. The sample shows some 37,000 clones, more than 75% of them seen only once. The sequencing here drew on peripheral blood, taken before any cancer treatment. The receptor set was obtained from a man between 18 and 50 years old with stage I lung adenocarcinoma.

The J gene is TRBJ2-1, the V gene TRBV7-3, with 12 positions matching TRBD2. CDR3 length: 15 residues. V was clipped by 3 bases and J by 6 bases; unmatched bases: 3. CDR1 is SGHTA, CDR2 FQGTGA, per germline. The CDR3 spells CASSFLAGGRNEQFF. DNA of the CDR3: TGTGCCAGCAGCTTCCTAGCGGGGGGGCGCAATGAGCAGTTCTTC.

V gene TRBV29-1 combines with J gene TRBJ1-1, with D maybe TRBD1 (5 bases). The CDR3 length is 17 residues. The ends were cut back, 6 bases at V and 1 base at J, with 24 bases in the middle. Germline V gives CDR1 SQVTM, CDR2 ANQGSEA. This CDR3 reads CSVDHRDFTPANTEAFF. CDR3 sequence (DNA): TGCAGCGTGGACCACCGGGACTTCACCCCGGCGAACACTGAAGCTTTCTTT.

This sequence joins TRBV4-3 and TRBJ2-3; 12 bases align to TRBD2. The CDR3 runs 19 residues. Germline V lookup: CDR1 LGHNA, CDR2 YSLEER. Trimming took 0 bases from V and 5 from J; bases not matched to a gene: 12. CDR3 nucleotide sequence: TGCGCCAGCAGCCAAGATCCGGGGCTAGCGGGGGGGCCGGGAGATACGCAGTATTTT. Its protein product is CASSQDPGLAGGPGDTQYF.

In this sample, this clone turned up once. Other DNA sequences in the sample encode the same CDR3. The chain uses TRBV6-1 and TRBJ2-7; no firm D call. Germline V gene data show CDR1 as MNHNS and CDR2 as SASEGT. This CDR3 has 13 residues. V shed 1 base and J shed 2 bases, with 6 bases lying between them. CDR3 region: CASSEGGTYEQYF. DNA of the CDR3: TGTGCCAGCAGTGAAGGGGGAACCTACGAGCAGTACTTC.

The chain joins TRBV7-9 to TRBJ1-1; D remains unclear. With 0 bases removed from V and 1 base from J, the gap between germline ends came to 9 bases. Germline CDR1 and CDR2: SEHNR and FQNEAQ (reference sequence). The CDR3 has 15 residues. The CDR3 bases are TGTGCCAGCAGCTTAGCCGATAGGTCGAACACTGAAGCTTTCTTT. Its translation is CASSLADRSNTEAFF.

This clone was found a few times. The CDR3 nucleotides are TGTGCCAGCAGAGTTGGGGTCTATGAGCAGTTCTTC. It codes for CASRVGVYEQFF. The V gene is TRBV6-1, the J gene TRBJ2-1; D call uncertain. Germline V gene sequence: CDR1 MNHNS, CDR2 SASEGT. The CDR3 spans 12 residues. V was clipped by 6 bases and J by 8 bases, with 11 bases between them.

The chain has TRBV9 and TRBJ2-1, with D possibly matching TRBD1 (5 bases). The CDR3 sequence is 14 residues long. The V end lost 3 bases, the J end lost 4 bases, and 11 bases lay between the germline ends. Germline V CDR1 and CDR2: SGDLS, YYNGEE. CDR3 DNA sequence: TGTGCCAGCAGCGCCGACCACAGGTACAATGAGCAGTTCTTC. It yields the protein CASSADHRYNEQFF. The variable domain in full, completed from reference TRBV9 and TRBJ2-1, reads DSGVTQTPKHLITATGQRVTLRCSPRSGDLSVYWYQQSLDQGLQFLIQYYNGEERAKGNILERFSAQQFPDLHSELNLSSLELGDSALYFCASSADHRYNEQFFGPGTRLTVL.

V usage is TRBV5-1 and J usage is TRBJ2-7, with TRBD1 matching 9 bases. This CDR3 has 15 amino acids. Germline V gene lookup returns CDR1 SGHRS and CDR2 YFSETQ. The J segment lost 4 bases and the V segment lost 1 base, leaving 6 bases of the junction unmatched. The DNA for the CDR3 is TGCGCCAGCAGCTTGACTCCGGGACAGGGATACGAGCAGTACTTC. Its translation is CASSLTPGQGYEQYF.

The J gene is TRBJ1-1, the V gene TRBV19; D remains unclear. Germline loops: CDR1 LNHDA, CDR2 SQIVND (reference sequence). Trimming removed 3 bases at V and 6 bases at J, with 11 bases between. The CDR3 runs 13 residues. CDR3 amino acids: CASSILSGPEAFF. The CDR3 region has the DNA TGTGCCAGTAGTATTTTGAGCGGGCCTGAAGCTTTCTTT.

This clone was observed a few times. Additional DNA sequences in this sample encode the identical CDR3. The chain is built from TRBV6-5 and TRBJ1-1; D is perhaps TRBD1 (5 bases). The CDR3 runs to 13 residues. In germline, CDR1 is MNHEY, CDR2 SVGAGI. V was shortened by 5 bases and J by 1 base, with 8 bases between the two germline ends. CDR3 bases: TGTGCCAGCAGTCTCACAGGGAACACTGAAGCTTTCTTT. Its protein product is CASSLTGNTEAFF.

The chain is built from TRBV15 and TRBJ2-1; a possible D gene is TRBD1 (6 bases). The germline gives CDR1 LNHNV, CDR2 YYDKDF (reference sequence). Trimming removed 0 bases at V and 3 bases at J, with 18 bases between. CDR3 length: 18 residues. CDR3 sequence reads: CATSRDMRRGADYNEQFF. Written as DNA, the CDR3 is TGTGCCACCAGCAGAGATATGCGCAGGGGCGCGGACTACAATGAGCAGTTCTTC.

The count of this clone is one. The CDR3 reads CASSPPTGSNYGYTF. The CDR3 DNA follows: TGTGCCAGCTCACCACCGACGGGGTCGAACTATGGCTACACCTTC. V usage is TRBV18 and J usage is TRBJ1-2; no firm D call. The germline CDR1 and CDR2 sequences are KGHSH and LQKENI. V lost 0 bases, J lost 2 bases, and 10 bases lay in between. This CDR3 comprises 15 residues.